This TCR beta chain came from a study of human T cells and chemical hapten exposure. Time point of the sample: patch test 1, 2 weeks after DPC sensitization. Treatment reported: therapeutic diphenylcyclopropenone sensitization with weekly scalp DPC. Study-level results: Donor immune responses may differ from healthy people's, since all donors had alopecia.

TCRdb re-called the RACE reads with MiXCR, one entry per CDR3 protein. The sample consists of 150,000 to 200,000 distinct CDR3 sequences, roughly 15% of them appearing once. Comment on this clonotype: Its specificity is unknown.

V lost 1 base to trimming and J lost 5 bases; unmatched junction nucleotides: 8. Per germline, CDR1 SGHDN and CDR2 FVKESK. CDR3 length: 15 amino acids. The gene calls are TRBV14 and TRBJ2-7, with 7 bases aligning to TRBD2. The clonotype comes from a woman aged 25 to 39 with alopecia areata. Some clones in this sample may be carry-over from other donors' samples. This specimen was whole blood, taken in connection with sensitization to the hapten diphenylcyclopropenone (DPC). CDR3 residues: CASSQVRGVRNEQYF. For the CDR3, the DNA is TGTGCCAGCAGCCAAGTCCGGGGGGTACGGAACGAGCAGTACTTC. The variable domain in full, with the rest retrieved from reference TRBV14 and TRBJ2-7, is EAGVTQFPSHSVIEKGQTVTLRCDPISGHDNLYWYRRVMGKEIKFLLHFVKESKQDESGMPNNRFLAERTGGTYSTLKVQPAELEDSGVYFCASSQVRGVRNEQYFGPGTRLTVT.